This is a list of T cell receptor beta chains from one sample in a study of regulatory T cells in long-lasting Graves disease. TCRdb processed the multiplex PCR reads anew with MiXCR; each CDR3 protein has one entry. Found here are roughly 510,000 distinct CDR3 sequences, roughly 15% of them singletons; the top ten hold around 12%. These data also featured in a second study, about T cells in Graves' hyperthyroidism and ophthalmopathy.

The sample was peripheral blood mononuclear cells (PBMCs), taken at new diagnosis, from a patient treated with antithyroid drugs. The source is a man between 18 and 35 years old with Graves disease. Each CDR3 is given with its conserved first and last residue. Each record gives: V gene, clone size, D gene, J gene, CDR3 protein, CDR3 DNA. A D gene is named only where the DNA matches it firmly. Some rows mark clone size as missing; the rest say once, few, many or name a class of expanded clone.

v_call: TRBV5-1
clone_size: -
d_call: -
j_call: TRBJ1-1
cdr3_aa: CASSTNSGVHTEAFF
cdr3_nt: TGCGCCAGCAGCACGAATTCAGGGGTCCACACTGAAGCTTTCTTT

v_call: TRBV14
clone_size: -
d_call: -
j_call: TRBJ1-1
cdr3_aa: CASSQGQVHMNTEAFF
cdr3_nt: TGTGCCAGCAGCCAAGGACAGGTCCACATGAACACTGAAGCTTTCTTT

v_call: TRBV6-1
clone_size: -
d_call: TRBD1
j_call: TRBJ1-4
cdr3_aa: CASTTGTGSEKLFF
cdr3_nt: TGTGCCAGCACTACCGGGACAGGGAGTGAAAAACTGTTTTTT

v_call: TRBV7-9
clone_size: many
d_call: TRBD1
j_call: TRBJ1-1
cdr3_aa: CASSRTGVEAFF
cdr3_nt: TGTGCCAGCAGCCGGACAGGGGTTGAAGCTTTCTTT

v_call: TRBV18
clone_size: many
d_call: TRBD2
j_call: TRBJ2-5
cdr3_aa: CASSPVLAEETQYF
cdr3_nt: TGTGCCAGCTCACCCGTCCTAGCGGAAGAGACCCAGTACTTC

v_call: TRBV4-1
clone_size: -
d_call: -
j_call: TRBJ2-1
cdr3_aa: CASSPSGSAERSSSYNEQFF
cdr3_nt: TGCGCCAGCAGCCCGTCTGGATCGGCCGAACGCTCAAGCTCCTACAATGAGCAGTTCTTC

v_call: TRBV6-2/TRBV6-3
clone_size: many
d_call: TRBD2
j_call: TRBJ2-1
cdr3_aa: CASSELTSSYQVEQFF
cdr3_nt: TGTGCCAGCAGTGAATTGACTAGCTCGTACCAGGTTGAGCAGTTCTTC

v_call: TRBV6-2/TRBV6-3
clone_size: many
d_call: TRBD2
j_call: TRBJ2-1
cdr3_aa: CASSYSAGRNGNEQFF
cdr3_nt: TGTGCCAGCAGTTACTCCGCCGGGAGGAACGGCAATGAGCAGTTCTTC

v_call: TRBV12-3/TRBV12-4
clone_size: many
d_call: -
j_call: TRBJ2-3
cdr3_aa: CASSPGTPGDTQYF
cdr3_nt: TGTGCCAGCAGTCCCGGGACCCCCGGGGATACGCAGTATTTT

v_call: TRBV27
clone_size: many
d_call: TRBD1
j_call: TRBJ2-7
cdr3_aa: CASSLLGQGDSYEQYF
cdr3_nt: TGTGCCAGCAGTTTATTGGGGCAGGGGGACTCCTACGAGCAGTACTTC

v_call: TRBV5-6
clone_size: many
d_call: TRBD1
j_call: TRBJ1-1
cdr3_aa: CASRYRDREAFF
cdr3_nt: TGTGCCAGCAGGTACCGGGACAGGGAAGCTTTCTTT

v_call: TRBV7-9
clone_size: -
d_call: -
j_call: TRBJ2-3
cdr3_aa: CASSWGRPVLAGTQYF
cdr3_nt: TGTGCCAGCAGTTGGGGACGCCCAGTCTTGGCAGGTACGCAGTATTTT

v_call: TRBV29-1
clone_size: many
d_call: TRBD2
j_call: TRBJ2-7
cdr3_aa: CSVETSGRRGPYEQYF
cdr3_nt: TGCAGCGTTGAGACTAGCGGGAGAAGGGGCCCCTACGAGCAGTACTTC

v_call: TRBV29-1
clone_size: few
d_call: TRBD1
j_call: TRBJ1-1
cdr3_aa: CSVETGGTEAFF
cdr3_nt: TGCAGCGTTGAAACAGGGGGGACTGAAGCTTTCTTT

v_call: TRBV20-1
clone_size: many
d_call: TRBD2
j_call: TRBJ2-2
cdr3_aa: CSALSGRDTGELFF
cdr3_nt: TGCAGTGCCCTCAGCGGGAGGGACACCGGGGAGCTGTTTTTT

v_call: TRBV6-6
clone_size: few
d_call: -
j_call: TRBJ2-2
cdr3_aa: CASSYSTAGELFF
cdr3_nt: TGTGCCAGCAGTTACTCGACAGCCGGGGAGCTGTTTTTT

v_call: TRBV2
clone_size: -
d_call: -
j_call: TRBJ2-7
cdr3_aa: CAREGGGRSGEQYF
cdr3_nt: TGTGCCAGGGAGGGGGGGGGCAGGAGCGGCGAGCAGTACTTC

v_call: TRBV20-1
clone_size: many
d_call: -
j_call: TRBJ1-2
cdr3_aa: CSAVGSNYGYTF
cdr3_nt: TGCAGCGCGGTTGGATCAAACTATGGCTACACCTTC

v_call: TRBV5-1
clone_size: many
d_call: TRBD1
j_call: TRBJ2-3
cdr3_aa: CASSPTGTGGPDTQYF
cdr3_nt: TGCGCCAGCAGCCCGACCGGGACAGGAGGCCCAGATACGCAGTATTTT

v_call: TRBV12-3/TRBV12-4
clone_size: once
d_call: -
j_call: TRBJ2-7
cdr3_aa: CASSIKASPSYEQYF
cdr3_nt: TGTGCCAGCAGTATCAAAGCGAGCCCCTCCTACGAGCAGTACTTC

v_call: TRBV7-3
clone_size: -
d_call: TRBD1
j_call: TRBJ1-2
cdr3_aa: CASSLDRGPASGMDGYTF
cdr3_nt: TGTGCCAGCAGCCTGGACAGGGGCCCAGCCTCCGGGATGGATGGCTACACCTTC

v_call: TRBV6-1
clone_size: many
d_call: TRBD2
j_call: TRBJ2-1
cdr3_aa: CASNRLAGGSSYNEQFF
cdr3_nt: TGTGCCAGCAATCGACTAGCGGGAGGTAGCTCCTACAATGAGCAGTTCTTC

v_call: TRBV30
clone_size: many
d_call: -
j_call: TRBJ1-1
cdr3_aa: CAWHANTEAFF
cdr3_nt: TGTGCCTGGCACGCGAACACTGAAGCTTTCTTT

v_call: TRBV10-2
clone_size: -
d_call: TRBD2
j_call: TRBJ2-2
cdr3_aa: CASVRLAGGSNTGELFF
cdr3_nt: TGCGCCAGCGTCCGACTAGCGGGAGGGTCCAACACCGGGGAGCTGTTTTTT

v_call: TRBV5-1
clone_size: -
d_call: -
j_call: TRBJ2-2
cdr3_aa: CASRTGAPRTGELFF
cdr3_nt: TGCGCCAGCAGAACCGGGGCCCCGCGCACCGGGGAGCTGTTTTTT

v_call: TRBV20-1
clone_size: -
d_call: -
j_call: TRBJ2-2
cdr3_aa: CSARDNTGELFF
cdr3_nt: TGCAGTGCTAGAGACAACACCGGGGAGCTGTTTTTT

v_call: TRBV28
clone_size: many
d_call: -
j_call: TRBJ2-7
cdr3_aa: CEGLPQGSSYEQYF
cdr3_nt: TGTGAAGGTCTACCCCAGGGGAGCTCCTACGAGCAGTACTTC

v_call: TRBV7-8
clone_size: many
d_call: TRBD1
j_call: TRBJ2-3
cdr3_aa: CASSLRRGTGLSTGTDTQYF
cdr3_nt: TGTGCCAGCAGCTTAAGGAGGGGGACAGGGCTATCGACGGGCACAGATACGCAGTATTTT

v_call: TRBV27
clone_size: many
d_call: -
j_call: TRBJ2-3
cdr3_aa: CASSFRGAGTDTQYF
cdr3_nt: TGTGCCAGCAGTTTCCGCGGGGCAGGCACAGATACGCAGTATTTT

v_call: TRBV5-1
clone_size: many
d_call: TRBD2
j_call: TRBJ2-1
cdr3_aa: CASGTSGYNEQFF
cdr3_nt: TGCGCCAGTGGGACTAGCGGGTACAATGAGCAGTTCTTC

v_call: TRBV13
clone_size: -
d_call: -
j_call: TRBJ2-7
cdr3_aa: CASSARDGSYEQYF
cdr3_nt: TGTGCCAGCAGCGCCCGGGACGGCTCCTACGAGCAGTACTTC

v_call: TRBV7-8
clone_size: -
d_call: -
j_call: TRBJ2-1
cdr3_aa: CASSSPGRNNEQFF
cdr3_nt: TGTGCCAGCAGTTCCCCGGGACGGAACAATGAGCAGTTCTTC

v_call: TRBV7-9
clone_size: many
d_call: TRBD1
j_call: TRBJ1-1
cdr3_aa: CASRERDRTNTEAFF
cdr3_nt: TGTGCCAGCAGGGAACGGGACAGGACGAACACTGAAGCTTTCTTT

v_call: TRBV28
clone_size: many
d_call: -
j_call: TRBJ2-2
cdr3_aa: CASSSSDPNTGELFF
cdr3_nt: TGTGCCAGCAGTTCGTCGGACCCTAACACCGGGGAGCTGTTTTTT

v_call: TRBV7-3
clone_size: -
d_call: TRBD2
j_call: TRBJ2-1
cdr3_aa: CASQREGYGEQFF
cdr3_nt: TGTGCCAGTCAGCGGGAGGGGTATGGTGAGCAGTTCTTC

v_call: TRBV7-3
clone_size: many
d_call: -
j_call: TRBJ2-1
cdr3_aa: CASSPMGYSYNEQFF
cdr3_nt: TGTGCCAGCAGCCCTATGGGATACTCCTACAATGAGCAGTTCTTC

v_call: TRBV29-1
clone_size: many
d_call: -
j_call: TRBJ2-1
cdr3_aa: CSVISLSYNEQFF
cdr3_nt: TGCAGCGTGATTTCTCTCTCCTACAATGAGCAGTTCTTC

v_call: TRBV29-1
clone_size: -
d_call: -
j_call: TRBJ1-2
cdr3_aa: CSVAPGRDYGYTF
cdr3_nt: TGCAGCGTTGCCCCGGGTAGGGACTATGGCTACACCTTC

v_call: TRBV19
clone_size: few
d_call: -
j_call: TRBJ2-1
cdr3_aa: CASSIVGERPQFF
cdr3_nt: TGTGCCAGTAGTATAGTCGGTGAGCGCCCGCAGTTCTTC

v_call: TRBV12-3/TRBV12-4
clone_size: many
d_call: TRBD2
j_call: TRBJ2-3
cdr3_aa: CASASGFTDTQYF
cdr3_nt: TGTGCCAGCGCTAGCGGGTTCACAGATACGCAGTATTTT

v_call: TRBV9
clone_size: few
d_call: -
j_call: TRBJ1-3
cdr3_aa: CASSAELASSGNTIYF
cdr3_nt: TGTGCCAGCAGCGCAGAACTTGCCTCCTCTGGAAACACCATATATTTT

v_call: TRBV29-1
clone_size: -
d_call: -
j_call: TRBJ2-7
cdr3_aa: CSVERGAGLGEQYF
cdr3_nt: TGCAGCGTTGAAAGGGGGGCAGGTCTGGGCGAGCAGTACTTC

v_call: TRBV15
clone_size: -
d_call: -
j_call: TRBJ1-5
cdr3_aa: CATSRDRGSNQPQHF
cdr3_nt: TGTGCCACCAGCAGAGATCGGGGTAGCAATCAGCCCCAGCATTTT

v_call: TRBV6-1
clone_size: -
d_call: TRBD1
j_call: TRBJ2-1
cdr3_aa: CASGEGTGPINEQFF
cdr3_nt: TGTGCCAGCGGGGAGGGGACAGGGCCCATCAATGAGCAGTTCTTC

v_call: TRBV29-1
clone_size: many
d_call: TRBD1
j_call: TRBJ2-5
cdr3_aa: CSAGDRPQEAQYF
cdr3_nt: TGCAGCGCCGGGGACAGACCCCAAGAGGCCCAGTACTTC

v_call: TRBV6-9
clone_size: few
d_call: -
j_call: TRBJ2-1
cdr3_aa: CASSYPRRHEQFF
cdr3_nt: TGTGCCAGCAGTTACCCGCGCCGACATGAGCAGTTCTTC

v_call: TRBV11-2
clone_size: -
d_call: -
j_call: TRBJ1-6
cdr3_aa: CASSSQGSYNSPLHF
cdr3_nt: TGTGCCAGCAGCTCACAGGGATCCTATAATTCACCCCTCCACTTT

v_call: TRBV7-9
clone_size: many
d_call: TRBD2
j_call: TRBJ2-1
cdr3_aa: CASSPLQREGRNEQFF
cdr3_nt: TGTGCCAGCAGCCCCCTCCAGCGGGAGGGCCGCAATGAGCAGTTCTTC

v_call: TRBV5-1
clone_size: many
d_call: TRBD1
j_call: TRBJ1-1
cdr3_aa: CASSLSTGGATEAFF
cdr3_nt: TGCGCCAGCAGCTTGTCCACAGGGGGGGCCACTGAAGCTTTCTTT